The 8 T cell receptor beta chains given below trace back to one sample, sequenced in a study of T cell responses to AZD1222 COVID-19 vaccine. Repertoires were generated with immunoSEQ multiplex PCR, while TCRdb's copy carries only in-frame clones and drops some. The profile shows fewer than 200,000 clones, 85% to 90% of them singletons. Sequenced here: peripheral blood, sampled on day 0 of AZD1222 vaccination. These receptors came from an adult in good health.

The gene calls are TRBV30 and TRBJ2-1; D perhaps matches TRBD2 (5 bases). This CDR3 has 14 residues. Trimming pared 0 bases from V and 12 bases from J, leaving 18 bases between. Germline V gene data show CDR1 as GTSNPN and CDR2 as SVGIG (reference sequence). CDR3 loop: CAWSVLDSPALQFF. The CDR3 DNA sequence: TGTGCCTGGAGTGTACTAGATTCGCCGGCCTTGCAGTTCTTC.

The chain is built from TRBV5-4 and TRBJ2-1, with a possible D match to TRBD2 (5 bases). The CDR3 has 12 residues. The V end was cut by 5 bases, the J end by 12 bases, with 15 bases between. Germline CDR1 is SGHNT and CDR2 is YYREEE (reference sequence). The chain's CDR3 is CASRAEGERQFF. CDR3 nucleotides: TGTGCCAGCAGAGCGGAAGGTGAGCGGCAGTTCTTC. Full variable domain (missing parts from reference TRBV5-4 and TRBJ2-1): ETGVTQSPTHLIKTRGQQVTLRCSSQSGHNTVSWYQQALGQGPQFIFQYYREEENGRGNFPPRFSGLQFPNYSSELNVNALELDDSALYLCASRAEGERQFFGPGTRLTVL.

The chain combines TRBV5-1 with TRBJ2-1, with D unclear. Germline V gene data show CDR1 as SGHRS and CDR2 as YFSETQ. V lost 0 bases and J 1 base, leaving 5 bases between the germline ends. The CDR3 loop spans 14 amino acids. The CDR3: CASSLANSYNEQFF. CDR3 bases: TGCGCCAGCAGCTTGGCCAATTCCTACAATGAGCAGTTCTTC.

The sample holds one count of this clone. This chain joins TRBV7-9 and TRBJ2-4, with D unclear. The V and J ends lost 0 bases and 2 bases respectively, with 17 bases between them. Per germline, CDR1 SEHNR and CDR2 FQNEAQ (reference sequence). CDR3 length: 18 residues. The CDR3 region is CASSLASNHIRTKNIQYF. As DNA, the CDR3 is TGTGCCAGCAGCTTAGCGAGTAACCATATCAGAACCAAAAACATTCAGTACTTC.

V is TRBV28 and J is TRBJ2-5, with D possibly called TRBD1 or TRBD2 (5 bases each). V lost 6 bases, J lost 3 bases, and 20 bases lay in between. CDR3 length: 16 amino acids. CDR1 MDHEN and CDR2 SYDVKM come from the germline V gene. CDR3 protein: CASSHQMGRGEETQYF. The CDR3 coding sequence is TGTGCCAGCAGCCACCAGATGGGAAGAGGGGAAGAGACCCAGTACTTC.

The rearrangement joins TRBV7-2 to TRBJ2-1; 11 bases align to TRBD2. V lost 5 bases, J lost 9 bases, and 9 bases stayed unmatched. The V gene's germline CDR1 is SGHTA and CDR2 FQGNSA. The CDR3 runs 15 residues. This chain's CDR3 is CASSLSSGGASEQFF. The DNA for the CDR3 is TGTGCCAGCAGCCTTAGTAGCGGGGGGGCCTCTGAGCAGTTCTTC. Supplemented by reference TRBV7-2 and TRBJ2-1, the full variable domain reads GAGVSQSPSNKVTEKGKDVELRCDPISGHTALYWYRQSLGQGLEFLIYFQGNSAPDKSGLPSDRFSAERTGGSVSTLTIQRTQQEDSAVYLCASSLSSGGASEQFFGPGTRLTVL.

The chain employs TRBV6-1 and TRBJ2-7; D not resolved. This CDR3 comprises 12 residues. Germline V gives CDR1 MNHNS, CDR2 SASEGT. With 6 bases removed from V and 4 bases from J, the gap between germline ends came to 10 bases. In nucleotides, the CDR3 is TGTGCCAGCAGCGATCAGATGTACGAGCAGTACGTC. It yields the protein CASSDQMYEQYV.

The rearrangement uses TRBV7-9 and TRBJ1-5; 8 nucleotides agree with TRBD1. Per the germline V gene, CDR1 is SEHNR and CDR2 is FQNEAQ (reference sequence). V was pared by 2 bases and J by 1 base, with 4 bases of the junction left unmatched. This CDR3 comprises 16 residues. The CDR3 DNA is TGTGCCAGCAGCTTACGACAGGGGATGAGCAATCAGCCCCAGCATTTT. Protein product: CASSLRQGMSNQPQHF.